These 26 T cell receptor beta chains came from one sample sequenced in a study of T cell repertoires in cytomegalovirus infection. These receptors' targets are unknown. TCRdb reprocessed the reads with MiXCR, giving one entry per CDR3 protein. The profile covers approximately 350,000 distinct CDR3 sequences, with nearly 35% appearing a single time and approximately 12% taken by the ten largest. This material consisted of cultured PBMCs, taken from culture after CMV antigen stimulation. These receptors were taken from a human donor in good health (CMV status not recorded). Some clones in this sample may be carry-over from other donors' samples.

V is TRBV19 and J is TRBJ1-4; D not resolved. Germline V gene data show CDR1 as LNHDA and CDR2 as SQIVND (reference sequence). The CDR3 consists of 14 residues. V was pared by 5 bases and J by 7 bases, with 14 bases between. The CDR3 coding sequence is TGTGCCAGTAGTCGGCCGAGCTACTCTGAAAAACTGTTTTTT. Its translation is CASSRPSYSEKLFF.

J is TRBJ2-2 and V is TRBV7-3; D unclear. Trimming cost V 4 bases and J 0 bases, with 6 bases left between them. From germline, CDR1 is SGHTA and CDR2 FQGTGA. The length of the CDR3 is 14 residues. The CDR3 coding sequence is TGTGCCAGCAGCTCCGGGTCGAACACCGGGGAGCTGTTTTTT. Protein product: CASSSGSNTGELFF.

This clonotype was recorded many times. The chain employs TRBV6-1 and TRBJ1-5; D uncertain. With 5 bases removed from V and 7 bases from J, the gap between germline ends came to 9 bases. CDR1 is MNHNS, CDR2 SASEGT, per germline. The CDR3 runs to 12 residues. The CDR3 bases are TGTGCCAGCAGTTCCGGGATGCAGCCCCAGCATTTT. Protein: CASSSGMQPQHF.

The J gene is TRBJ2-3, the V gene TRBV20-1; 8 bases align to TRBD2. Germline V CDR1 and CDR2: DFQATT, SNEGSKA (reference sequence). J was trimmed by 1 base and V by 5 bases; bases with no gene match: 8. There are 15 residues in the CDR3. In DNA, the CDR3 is TGCAGTGCTGGGCCCCAGACTAGCGGCACAGATACGCAGTATTTT. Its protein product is CSAGPQTSGTDTQYF.

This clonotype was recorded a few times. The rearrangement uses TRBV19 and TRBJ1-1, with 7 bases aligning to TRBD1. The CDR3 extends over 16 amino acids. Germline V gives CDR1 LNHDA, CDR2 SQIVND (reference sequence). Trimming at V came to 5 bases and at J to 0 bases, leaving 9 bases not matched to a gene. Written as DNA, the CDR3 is TGTGCCAGTAGTTTCTGGACAGGTCGGCTGAACACTGAAGCTTTCTTT. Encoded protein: CASSFWTGRLNTEAFF.

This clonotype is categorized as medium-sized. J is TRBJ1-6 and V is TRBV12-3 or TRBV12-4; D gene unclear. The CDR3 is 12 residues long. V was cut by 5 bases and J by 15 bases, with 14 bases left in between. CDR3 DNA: TGTGCCAGCAGTCCACTGGGGAACCACCTCCACTTT. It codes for CASSPLGNHLHF.

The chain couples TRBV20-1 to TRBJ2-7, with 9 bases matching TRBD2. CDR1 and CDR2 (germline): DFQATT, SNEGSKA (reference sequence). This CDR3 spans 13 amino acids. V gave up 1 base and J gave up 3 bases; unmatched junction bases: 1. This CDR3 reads CSARVAGDYEQYF. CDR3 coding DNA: TGCAGTGCTAGAGTAGCGGGAGACTACGAGCAGTACTTC.

CDR3 nucleotide sequence: TGCAGTGCAAGGGGGTCGGGGGCCGGCTACACCTTC. Its translation is CSARGSGAGYTF. The gene calls are TRBV20-1 and TRBJ1-2; perhaps TRBD1 as D (6 bases). Germline V gene data show CDR1 as DFQATT and CDR2 as SNEGSKA (reference sequence). The ends were cut back, 6 bases at V and 8 bases at J, with 16 bases in the middle. The CDR3 is made up of 12 amino acids.

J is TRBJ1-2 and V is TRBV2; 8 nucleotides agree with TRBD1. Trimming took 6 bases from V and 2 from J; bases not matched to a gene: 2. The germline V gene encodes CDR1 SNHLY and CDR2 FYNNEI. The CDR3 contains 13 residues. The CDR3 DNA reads TGTGCCAGCAGGCACAGGGGGAACTATGGCTACACCTTC. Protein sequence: CASRHRGNYGYTF.

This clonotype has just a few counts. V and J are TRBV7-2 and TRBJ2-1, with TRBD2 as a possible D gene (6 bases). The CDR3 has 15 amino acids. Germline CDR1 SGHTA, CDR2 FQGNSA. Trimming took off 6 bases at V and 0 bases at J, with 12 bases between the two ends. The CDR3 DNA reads TGTGCCAGCAGACAACGGGGGAGCTCCTACAATGAGCAGTTCTTC. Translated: CASRQRGSSYNEQFF.

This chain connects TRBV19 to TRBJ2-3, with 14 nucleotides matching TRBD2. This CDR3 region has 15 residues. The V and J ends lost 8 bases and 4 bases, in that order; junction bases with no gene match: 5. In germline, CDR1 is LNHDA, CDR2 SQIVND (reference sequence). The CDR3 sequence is CASGTSGRLADTQYF. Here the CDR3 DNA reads TGTGCCAGTGGGACTAGCGGGAGATTGGCAGATACGCAGTATTTT.

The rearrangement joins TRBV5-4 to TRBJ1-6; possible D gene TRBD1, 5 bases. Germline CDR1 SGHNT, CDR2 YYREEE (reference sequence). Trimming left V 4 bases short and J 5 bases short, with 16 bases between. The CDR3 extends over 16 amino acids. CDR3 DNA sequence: TGTGCCAGCAGCGCCATTGGTGGGACGAATAATTCACCCCTCCACTTT. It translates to CASSAIGGTNNSPLHF.

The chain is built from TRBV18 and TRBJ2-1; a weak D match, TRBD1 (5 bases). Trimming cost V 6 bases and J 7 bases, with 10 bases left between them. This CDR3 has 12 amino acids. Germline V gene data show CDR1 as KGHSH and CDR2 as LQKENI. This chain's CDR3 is CASSPTANEQFF. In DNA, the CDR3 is TGTGCCAGCTCGCCGACAGCTAATGAGCAGTTCTTC.

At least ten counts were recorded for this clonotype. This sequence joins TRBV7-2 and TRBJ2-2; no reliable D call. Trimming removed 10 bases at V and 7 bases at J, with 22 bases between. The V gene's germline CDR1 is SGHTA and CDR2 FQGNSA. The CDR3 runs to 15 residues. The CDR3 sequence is CATSLSPGRVGELFF. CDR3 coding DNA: TGTGCCACCTCCCTCTCCCCAGGACGCGTCGGGGAGCTGTTTTTT.

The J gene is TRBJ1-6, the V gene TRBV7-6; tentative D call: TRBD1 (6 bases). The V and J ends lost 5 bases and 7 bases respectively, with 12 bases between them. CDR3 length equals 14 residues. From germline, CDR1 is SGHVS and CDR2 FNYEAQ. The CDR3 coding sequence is TGTGCCAGCAGCACGGGACACCAGAATTCACCCCTCCACTTT. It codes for CASSTGHQNSPLHF.

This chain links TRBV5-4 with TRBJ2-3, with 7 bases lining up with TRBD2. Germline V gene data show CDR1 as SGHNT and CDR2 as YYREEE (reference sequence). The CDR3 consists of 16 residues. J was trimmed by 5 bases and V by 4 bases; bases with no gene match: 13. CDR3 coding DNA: TGTGCCAGCAGCCGCCCGAGGGTGGGAGGGCAAGATACGCAGTATTTT. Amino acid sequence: CASSRPRVGGQDTQYF.

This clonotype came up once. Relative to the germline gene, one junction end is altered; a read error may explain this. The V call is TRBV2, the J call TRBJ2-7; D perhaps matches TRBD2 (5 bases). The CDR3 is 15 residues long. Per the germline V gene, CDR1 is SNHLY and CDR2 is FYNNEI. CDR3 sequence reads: CSSSEAVLAVREQYF. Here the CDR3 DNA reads TGTTCCAGCAGTGAAGCGGTCCTGGCCGTTAGGGAGCAGTACTTC. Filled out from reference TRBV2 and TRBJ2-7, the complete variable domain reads EPEVTQTPSHQVTQMGQEVILRCVPISNHLYFYWYRQILGQKVEFLVSFYNNEISEKSEIFDDQFSVERPDGSNFTLKIRSTKLEDSAMYFCSSSEAVLAVREQYFGPGTRLTVT.

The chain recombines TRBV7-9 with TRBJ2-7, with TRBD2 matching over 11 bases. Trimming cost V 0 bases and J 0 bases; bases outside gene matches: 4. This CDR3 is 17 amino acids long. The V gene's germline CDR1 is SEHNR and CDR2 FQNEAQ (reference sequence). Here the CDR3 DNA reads TGTGCCAGCAGCTTAGCGGGACTAGCGGAACACTCCTACGAGCAGTACGTC. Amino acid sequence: CASSLAGLAEHSYEQYV.

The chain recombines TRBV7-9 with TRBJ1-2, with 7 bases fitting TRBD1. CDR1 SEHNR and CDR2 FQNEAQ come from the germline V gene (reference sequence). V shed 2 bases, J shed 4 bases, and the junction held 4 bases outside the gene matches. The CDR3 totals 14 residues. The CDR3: CASSLTGDTYGYTF. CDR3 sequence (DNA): TGTGCCAGCAGCTTAACAGGGGATACCTATGGCTACACCTTC.

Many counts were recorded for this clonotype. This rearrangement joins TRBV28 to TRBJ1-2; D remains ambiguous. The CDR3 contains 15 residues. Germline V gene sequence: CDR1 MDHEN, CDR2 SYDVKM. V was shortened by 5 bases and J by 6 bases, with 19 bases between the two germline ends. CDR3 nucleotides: TGTGCCAGCAGTCTAAACACGAAGGGAGAGGATGGCTACACCTTC. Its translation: CASSLNTKGEDGYTF.

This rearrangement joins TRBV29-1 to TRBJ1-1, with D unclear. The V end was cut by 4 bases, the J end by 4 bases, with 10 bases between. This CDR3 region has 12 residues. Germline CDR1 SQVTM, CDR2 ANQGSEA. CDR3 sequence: CSVVMVGTEAFF. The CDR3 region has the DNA TGCAGCGTTGTAATGGTTGGCACTGAAGCTTTCTTT.

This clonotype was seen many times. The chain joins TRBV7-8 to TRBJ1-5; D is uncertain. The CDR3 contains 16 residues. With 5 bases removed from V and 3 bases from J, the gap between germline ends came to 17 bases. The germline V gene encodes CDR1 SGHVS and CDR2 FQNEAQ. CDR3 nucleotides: TGTGCCAGCAGCCTAGTCCAAGACGGACCCAATCAGCCCCAGCATTTT. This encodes CASSLVQDGPNQPQHF.

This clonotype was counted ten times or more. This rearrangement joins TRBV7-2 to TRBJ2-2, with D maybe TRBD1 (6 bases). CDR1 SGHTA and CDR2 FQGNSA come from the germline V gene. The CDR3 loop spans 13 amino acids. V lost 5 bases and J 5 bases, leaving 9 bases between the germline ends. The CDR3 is CASSLQGTGELFF. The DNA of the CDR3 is TGTGCCAGCAGCCTACAGGGAACCGGGGAGCTGTTTTTT.

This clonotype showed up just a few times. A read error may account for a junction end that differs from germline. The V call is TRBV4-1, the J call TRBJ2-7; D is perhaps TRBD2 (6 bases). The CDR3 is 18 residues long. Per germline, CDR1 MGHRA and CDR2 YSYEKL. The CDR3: CASSQDLPSIGSSYEQYF. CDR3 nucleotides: TGTGCCAGCAGCCAAGACCTCCCTTCTATCGGGAGCTCCTACGAGCAGTACTTC.

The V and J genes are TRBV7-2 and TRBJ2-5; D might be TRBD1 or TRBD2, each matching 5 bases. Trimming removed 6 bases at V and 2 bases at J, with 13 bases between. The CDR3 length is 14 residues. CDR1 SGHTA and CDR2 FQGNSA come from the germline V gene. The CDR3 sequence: CASSIPGRQETQYF. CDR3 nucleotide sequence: TGTGCCAGCAGTATCCCGGGACGGCAAGAGACCCAGTACTTC. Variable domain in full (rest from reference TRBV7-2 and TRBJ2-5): GAGVSQSPSNKVTEKGKDVELRCDPISGHTALYWYRQSLGQGLEFLIYFQGNSAPDKSGLPSDRFSAERTGGSVSTLTIQRTQQEDSAVYLCASSIPGRQETQYFGPGTRLLVL.

In DNA form, the CDR3 reads TGTGCCAGCAGCGCCTCTATTGGGAGGAGCTCCTACGAGCAGTACTTC. Its translation is CASSASIGRSSYEQYF. The chain recombines TRBV13 with TRBJ2-7; possible D gene TRBD2, 6 bases. Trimming pared 5 bases from V and 0 bases from J, leaving 17 bases between. CDR3 length: 16 amino acids. CDR1 is PRHDT, CDR2 FYEKMQ, per germline (reference sequence).